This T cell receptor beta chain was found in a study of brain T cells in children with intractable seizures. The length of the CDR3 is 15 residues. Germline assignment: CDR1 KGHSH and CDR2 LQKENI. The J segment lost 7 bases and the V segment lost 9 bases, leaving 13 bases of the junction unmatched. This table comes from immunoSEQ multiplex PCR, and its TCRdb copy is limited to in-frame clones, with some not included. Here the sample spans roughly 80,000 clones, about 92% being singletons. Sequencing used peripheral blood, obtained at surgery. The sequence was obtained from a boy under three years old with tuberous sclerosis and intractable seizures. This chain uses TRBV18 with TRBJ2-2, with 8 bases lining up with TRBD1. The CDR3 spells CASSTGASLSGELFF. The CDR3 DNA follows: TGTGCCAGTTCGACAGGGGCCTCCTTAAGCGGGGAGCTGTTTTTT. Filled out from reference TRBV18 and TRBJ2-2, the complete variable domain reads NAGVMQNPRHLVRRRGQEARLRCSPMKGHSHVYWYRQLPEEGLKFMVYLQKENIIDESGMPKERFSAEFPKEGPSILRIQQVVRGDSAAYFCASSTGASLSGELFFGEGSRLTVL.